This T cell receptor beta chain originates from a study of glioma-infiltrating T cells. Using RNA template, CDR3s of TCR alpha and beta were amplified with iRepertoire arm-PCR. One-step reverse transcription and amplification started from approximately 100-400 ng of tissue mRNA or PBMC total RNA. TCRdb independently ran MiXCR on the multiplex PCR reads; one entry per CDR3 protein. The data contain 40,000 or so distinct CDR3 sequences, 20% to 25% of them singletons. Study-wide findings and caveats: Very few CDR3 sequences were shared between tissue and blood. Gliomas, especially low-grade, showed above-expected tissue-blood divergence; non-neoplastic patients showed below.

This CDR3 region has 17 residues. A remark on this clonotype: Its specificity is not known. Germline is not matched at one junction end, which may reflect a read error.

The receptor comes from a human donor with low-grade glioma or glioblastoma, undergoing nonglioma brain surgery, or in good health (not recorded which). Sequencing used glioma tissue, nonneoplastic brain tissue, or PBMCs (not recorded which). This chain connects TRBV6-7 to TRBJ1-5; the D is unclear. TRBV6-7 is flagged as an ORF with uncertain function. The CDR3 DNA follows: TGTGCCAGCAGTTACTCGCGACATAACCTTATCAATCATCCCCAGCATTTT. As protein: CASSYSRHNLINHPQHF.